The clone carrying this T cell receptor (beta chain) was seen once. The antigen is not known. The data were produced by immunoSEQ multiplex PCR, yet TCRdb's version contains in-frame clones alone and is incomplete. The sample has around 76,000 clones, about 89% seen once. This sample was included in a study of OX40 agonist ivuxolimab in advanced cancers. Study details: At doses from 0.01 to 10 mg/kg, patients were given intravenous ivuxolimab every 2 weeks. Three patients showed partial responses: one hepatocellular carcinoma and two cutaneous melanoma cases.

Findings of the study overall: Fewer expanded clones were found on average in CD4+ than in CD8+ T cells. Dosing at 0.1 to 3.0 mg/kg was accompanied by clonal expansion of CD4+ and CD8+ blood T cells by week 6.

This CDR3 spans 13 amino acids. Germline assignment: CDR1 MDHEN and CDR2 SYDVKM. The V end was cut by 4 bases, the J end by 8 bases, with 14 bases between. The genes are TRBV28 and TRBJ1-2; D unresolved. Source: CD4+ or CD8+ T cells sorted from blood, taken in a trial of the OX40 agonist ivuxolimab. This sequence was found in an adult with an advanced solid tumor such as melanoma, head and neck, liver or kidney cancer. This CDR3 is CASSSGLLHGYTF. The CDR3 DNA follows: TGTGCCAGCAGTTCCGGTTTGCTGCACGGCTACACCTTC.